This T cell receptor (beta chain) appears in the sequencing data of a study of blood T cell repertoires in COVID-19 (dated by TCRdb to 2018 to 2021). For context, the study as a whole: Samples from collaborators originated in the United States, Italy and Spain and spanned both the acute and convalescent phases of COVID-19. Where HLA class I and class II types were available, the types were taken from metadata supplied by the sample provider, not from assay-based typing. The sample metadata nearly always contained a de-identified subject ID, COVID-19 status, age in years and sex. The repertoires were made available in a free public database intended to serve as a resource for research on the immune response to SARS-CoV-2. Subjects who had been exposed to COVID-19, were actively infected with it, or had recovered from it provided the deeply sampled blood TCRbeta repertoires that made up the dataset. The samples were drawn from two sources: the first 160 participants of the ongoing ImmuneRACE study, and 950 to 1,500 subjects contributed by 6 global collaborators. The prospective study material was composed of cDNA or gDNA derived from T cells, B-cell-depleted T cells, or PBMCs.

Study-wide conclusions, independent of this receptor: The amount of clinical and demographic metadata varied by source and participant and was provided uncurated.

This clone was observed a handful of times. What antigen it recognizes has not been identified. No base quality information exists; no much larger clone differs at one position. TCRbeta CDR3 regions were amplified from genomic DNA by means of the immunoSEQ Assay, a bias-controlled multiplex PCR. Turning to the authors' computational methods: The number of nucleated cells in each sample was estimated by amplification of reference gene primers within the assay. To quantify the absolute abundance of each unique TCRbeta CDR3 rearrangement, sequence reads were collapsed and filtered. Productive Simpson clonality was computed per sample as the square root of Simpson's diversity index over productive rearrangements. TCRdb obtained this table from immuneACCESS and retained in-frame rearrangements with V and J assigned. These tables miss some clones; where compared with another copy, unresolved V genes account for less than half of the shortfall, and the remainder is unexplained. V and J calls and clone size are as listed in that table; D and trimming were resolved from the DNA. Here the sample has 61,000 or so clones; around four fifths occur a single time. Less than 7% of the sample lies in the top ten.

Trimmed from V: 5 bases; trimmed from J: 0 bases; junction bases lacking a gene match: 0. According to the germline V gene (reference sequence), CDR1 reads LNHDA and CDR2 reads SQIVND. The CDR3 runs 13 residues from the cysteine to the phenylalanine. Only the CDR3 portion is preserved as DNA: 39 bases, with reading frame beginning at the first base. The collaborating institutions used their own protocols to collect whole blood in K2EDTA tubes. For TCRbeta analysis, collaborator samples were shipped as frozen whole blood, as isolated PBMCs, or as DNA extracted from either sample type. Sequenced input: peripheral blood. The clonotype comes from a woman aged 70-85 years with acute or convalescent COVID-19. Rearrangement joined TRBV19 to TRBJ1-1, and 7 junction bases match TRBD1. The CDR3 amino acid sequence is: CASSDRVNTEAFF. The DNA sequence reads TGTGCCAGTAGTGACAGGGTGAACACTGAAGCTTTCTTT.